This passage covers 14 T cell receptor beta chains from one sample sequenced in a study of brain metastases from non-small cell lung cancer (dated by TCRdb to the late 2010s). The library was produced with the immunoSEQ multiplex PCR assay. In its TCRdb copy, this immuneACCESS table keeps in-frame sequences only and misses some clones. Where compared with another copy, unresolved V genes explain less than half of these, and the others have no known cause. Here the sample has 14,000 to 15,000 clones; roughly four fifths occur a single time. 7.5% to 9.5% of the sample lies in the top ten. The sequencing input was primary lung tumor tissue. The sample's cell subset or site label is to be understood as: primary lung tumor paired with brain metastasis. Source of these receptors: a donor aged 40 or older with non-small cell lung cancer.

The rearrangement joins TRBV19 to TRBJ1-5; tentatively, D is TRBD1 (5 bases). Between the trimmed V and J ends, which lost 11 bases and 3 bases, there was a span of 17 bases. Germline V gene data show CDR1 as LNHDA and CDR2 as SQIVND (reference sequence). The CDR3 runs 14 residues. The CDR3 nucleotides are TGTGCCCTAGGAGGGGCCGACAACAATCAGCCCCAGCATTTT. Residues: CALGGADNNQPQHF.

The chain's CDR3 is CASSLTGQGRNTIYF. The CDR3 coding sequence is TGTGCCAGCAGTCTTACGGGACAGGGTCGAAACACCATATATTTT. The gene calls are TRBV6-5 and TRBJ1-3, with 9 bases that match TRBD1. In germline, CDR1 is MNHEY, CDR2 SVGAGI. V lost 5 bases to trimming and J lost 5 bases; unmatched junction nucleotides: 7. The CDR3 runs to 15 residues.

This chain uses TRBV27 with TRBJ2-7; 7 bases fit TRBD1. J gave up 7 bases and V 7 bases, and 19 bases lay outside the gene matches. Germline CDR1 is MNHEY and CDR2 is SMNVEV (reference sequence). This CDR3 has 16 residues. The CDR3 bases are TGTGCCAGCAATCACCGCTGGACAGGATCTACGGCGGAGCAGTACGTC. It is translated as CASNHRWTGSTAEQYV.

The chain's CDR3 is CASRGAGRFYGYTF. As DNA, the CDR3 is TGTGCCAGCAGGGGTGCCGGGAGATTCTATGGCTACACCTTC. This chain joins TRBV7-2 and TRBJ1-2, with unresolved D. The germline V and J ends were trimmed by 6 bases and 4 bases, with 15 bases remaining between them. This CDR3 contains 14 residues. The germline V gene has CDR1 SGHTA and CDR2 FQGNSA.

The chain joins TRBV27 to TRBJ2-1; D is perhaps TRBD2 (7 bases). Trimming pared 5 bases from V and 3 bases from J, leaving 14 bases between. The CDR3 has 15 residues. Germline CDR1 MNHEY, CDR2 SMNVEV (reference sequence). In DNA, the CDR3 is TGTGCCAGCAGTAAGGGGGGGCAGGTCTACAATGAGCAGTTCTTC. This encodes CASSKGGQVYNEQFF.

The rearrangement joins TRBV6-5 to TRBJ1-2; D is possibly TRBD1 (6 bases). This CDR3 comprises 13 residues. The germline V gene encodes CDR1 MNHEY and CDR2 SVGAGI. Between the trimmed V and J ends, which lost 10 bases and 4 bases, there was a span of 16 bases. CDR3 in amino acids: CATALDSFYGYTF. The CDR3 region has the DNA TGTGCCACCGCCCTGGACAGCTTCTATGGCTACACCTTC.

The V gene is TRBV4-3, the J gene TRBJ2-5, with D perhaps being TRBD1 or TRBD2 (5 bases each). Between the trimmed V and J ends, which lost 0 bases and 5 bases, there was a span of 19 bases. The V gene's germline CDR1 is LGHNA and CDR2 YSLEER. The CDR3 contains 17 residues. CDR3 nucleotides: TGCGCCAGCAGCCAAGACGATCAGGTCCCCTGGGGGGAGACCCAGTACTTC. Translating it yields CASSQDDQVPWGETQYF.

J is TRBJ2-3 and V is TRBV11-3, with D uncertain. The germline gives CDR1 SGHNT, CDR2 YENEEA. The CDR3 runs to 14 residues. Trimming took off 1 base at V and 0 bases at J, with 5 bases between the two ends. This CDR3 reads CASSLGSSTDTQYF. The CDR3 bases are TGTGCCAGCAGCTTAGGGTCTAGCACAGATACGCAGTATTTT.

There are a few counts of this clone. This rearrangement joins TRBV5-1 to TRBJ2-1; 7 nucleotides align to TRBD1. CDR1 and CDR2 from the germline V gene are SGHRS and YFSETQ. This CDR3 is built from 16 residues. The ends lost 0 bases at V and 4 bases at J; junction bases unmatched: 7. The CDR3 nucleotides read TGCGCCAGCAGCTTGGAGAGGGGGCCCATATACAATGAGCAGTTCTTC. Its translation is CASSLERGPIYNEQFF.

The V and J genes are TRBV6-1 and TRBJ1-6; D remains ambiguous. The CDR3 consists of 19 residues. V dropped 4 bases and J dropped 10 bases, with 29 bases sitting between them. Germline V gene lookup returns CDR1 MNHNS and CDR2 SASEGT. The CDR3 loop reads CASSVDSPFNSVRHSPLHF. Written as DNA, the CDR3 is TGTGCCAGCAGTGTTGATAGCCCTTTTAATTCAGTTCGGCACTCACCCCTCCACTTT.

This rearrangement joins TRBV19 to TRBJ1-1, with a weak D call TRBD1 (6 bases). The CDR3 is 17 residues long. The V gene's germline CDR1 is LNHDA and CDR2 SQIVND (reference sequence). V was shortened by 0 bases and J by 4 bases, with 18 bases between the two germline ends. This chain's CDR3 is CASSIESGAGARTEAFF. The CDR3 bases are TGTGCCAGTAGTATAGAATCGGGCGCAGGGGCGCGCACTGAAGCTTTCTTT.

This chain connects TRBV5-1 to TRBJ1-3; a possible D gene is TRBD1 (5 bases). The CDR3 contains 13 residues. The V gene lost 0 bases and the J gene lost 6 bases, with 7 bases spanning the gap. From germline, CDR1 is SGHRS and CDR2 YFSETQ. As DNA, the CDR3 is TGCGCCAGCAGCTTGGACAGGCAAAACACCATATATTTT. Amino acid sequence: CASSLDRQNTIYF.

The J gene is TRBJ2-7, the V gene TRBV24-1; 12 bases map to TRBD1. V lost 2 bases and J lost 6; bases outside the gene matches: 4. Germline V gene sequence: CDR1 KGHDR, CDR2 SFDVKD. This CDR3 is 15 amino acids long. Here the CDR3 reads CATSDSGTGGFEQYF. The CDR3 bases are TGTGCCACCAGTGATTCAGGGACAGGGGGCTTCGAGCAGTACTTC.

This chain joins TRBV18 and TRBJ2-7; D gene ambiguous. Germline CDR1 reads KGHSH; CDR2 reads LQKENI. V was clipped by 3 bases and J by 4 bases, with 13 bases between them. The CDR3 length is 14 residues. The CDR3 DNA is TGTGCCAGCTCACCTCCAGGTCGCCCGTACGAGCAGTACTTC. Translated, it gives CASSPPGRPYEQYF.